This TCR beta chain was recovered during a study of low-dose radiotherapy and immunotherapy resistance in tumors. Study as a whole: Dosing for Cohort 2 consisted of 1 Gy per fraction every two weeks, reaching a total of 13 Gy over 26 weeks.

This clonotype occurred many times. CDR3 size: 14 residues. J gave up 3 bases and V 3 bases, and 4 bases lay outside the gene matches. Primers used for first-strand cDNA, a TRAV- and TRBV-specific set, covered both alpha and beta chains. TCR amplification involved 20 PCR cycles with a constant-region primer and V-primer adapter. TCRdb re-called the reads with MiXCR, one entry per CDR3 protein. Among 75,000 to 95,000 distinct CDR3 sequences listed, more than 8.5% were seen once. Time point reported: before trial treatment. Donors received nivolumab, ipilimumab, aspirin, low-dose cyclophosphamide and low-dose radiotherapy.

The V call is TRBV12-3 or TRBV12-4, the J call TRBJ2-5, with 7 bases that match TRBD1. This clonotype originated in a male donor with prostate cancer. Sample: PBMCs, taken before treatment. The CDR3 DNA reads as TGTGCCAGCAGTTTGGGGACAGCAAAAGAGACCCAGTACTTC. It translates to CASSLGTAKETQYF.